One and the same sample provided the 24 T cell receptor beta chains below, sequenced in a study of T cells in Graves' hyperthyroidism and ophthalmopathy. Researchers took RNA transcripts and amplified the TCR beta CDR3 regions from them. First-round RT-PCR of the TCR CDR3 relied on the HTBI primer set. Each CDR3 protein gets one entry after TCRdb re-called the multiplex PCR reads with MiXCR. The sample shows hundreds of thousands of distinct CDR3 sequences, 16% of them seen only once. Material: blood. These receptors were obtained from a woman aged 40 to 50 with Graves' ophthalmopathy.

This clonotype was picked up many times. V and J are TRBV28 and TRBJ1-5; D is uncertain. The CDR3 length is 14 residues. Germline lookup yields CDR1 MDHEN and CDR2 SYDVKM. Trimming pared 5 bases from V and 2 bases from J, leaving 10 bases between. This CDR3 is CASSTLGGNQPQHF. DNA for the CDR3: TGTGCCAGCAGTACCTTGGGAGGCAATCAGCCCCAGCATTTT.

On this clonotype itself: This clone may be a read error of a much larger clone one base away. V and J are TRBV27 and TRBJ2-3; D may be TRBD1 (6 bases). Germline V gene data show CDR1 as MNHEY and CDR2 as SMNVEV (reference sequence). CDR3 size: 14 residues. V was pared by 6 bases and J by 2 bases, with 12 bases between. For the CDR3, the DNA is TGTGCCAGCAGGGGCAGGGGTTTCACAGATACGCAGTATTTT. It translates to CASRGRGFTDTQYF.

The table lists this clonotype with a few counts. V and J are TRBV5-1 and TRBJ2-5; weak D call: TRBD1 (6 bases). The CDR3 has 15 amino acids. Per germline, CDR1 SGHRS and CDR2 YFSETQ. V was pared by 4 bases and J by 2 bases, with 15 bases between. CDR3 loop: CASSATGSVQETQYF. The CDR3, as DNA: TGCGCCAGCAGCGCGACAGGTTCCGTACAAGAGACCCAGTACTTC.

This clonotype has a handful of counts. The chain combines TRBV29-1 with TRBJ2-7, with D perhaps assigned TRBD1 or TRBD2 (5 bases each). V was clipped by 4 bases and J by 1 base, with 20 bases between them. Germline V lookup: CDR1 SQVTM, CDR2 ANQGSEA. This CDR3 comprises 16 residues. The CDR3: CSVGGGWGTASYEQYF. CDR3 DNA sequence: TGCAGCGTTGGGGGCGGTTGGGGGACGGCTTCCTACGAGCAGTACTTC.

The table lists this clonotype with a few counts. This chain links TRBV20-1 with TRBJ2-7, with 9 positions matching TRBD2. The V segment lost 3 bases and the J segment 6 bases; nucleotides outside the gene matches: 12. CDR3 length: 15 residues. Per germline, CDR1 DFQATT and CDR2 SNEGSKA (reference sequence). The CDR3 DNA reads TGCAGTGCTAGTAACCTGCGGGAGGGACTTGGCGAGCAGTACTTC. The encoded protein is CSASNLREGLGEQYF.

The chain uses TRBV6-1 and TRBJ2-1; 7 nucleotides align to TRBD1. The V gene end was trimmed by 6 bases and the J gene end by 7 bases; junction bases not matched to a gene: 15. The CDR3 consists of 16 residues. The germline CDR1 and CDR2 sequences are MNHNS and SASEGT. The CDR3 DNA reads TGTGCCAGCAGCCCCAAAGGGGGCGGATCTTTTAATGAGCAGTTCTTC. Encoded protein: CASSPKGGGSFNEQFF.

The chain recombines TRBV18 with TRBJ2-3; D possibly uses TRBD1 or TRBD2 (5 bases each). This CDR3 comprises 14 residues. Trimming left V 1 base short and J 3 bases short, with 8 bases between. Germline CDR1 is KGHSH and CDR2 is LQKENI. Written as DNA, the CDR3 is TGTGCCAGCTCACCACGGGGGAAGACAGATACGCAGTATTTT. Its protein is CASSPRGKTDTQYF.

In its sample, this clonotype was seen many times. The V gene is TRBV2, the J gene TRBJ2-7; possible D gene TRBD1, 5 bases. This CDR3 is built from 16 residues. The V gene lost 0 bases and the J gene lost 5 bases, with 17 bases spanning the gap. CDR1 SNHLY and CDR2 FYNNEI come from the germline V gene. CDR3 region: CASSEALRPGQDEQYF. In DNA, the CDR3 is TGTGCCAGCAGTGAAGCGCTTAGGCCAGGGCAGGACGAGCAGTACTTC.

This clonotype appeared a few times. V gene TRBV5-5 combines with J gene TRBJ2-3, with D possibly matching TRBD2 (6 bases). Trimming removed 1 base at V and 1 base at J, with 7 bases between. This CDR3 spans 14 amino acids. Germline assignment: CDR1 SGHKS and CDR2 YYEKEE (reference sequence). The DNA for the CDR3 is TGTGCCAGCAGCTTGTGGGGGGGCACAGATACGCAGTATTTT. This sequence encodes CASSLWGGTDTQYF.

CDR3 loop: CASSFADYEQYF. The DNA for the CDR3 is TGTGCCAGCAGCTTTGCCGATTACGAGCAGTACTTC. The chain employs TRBV7-2 and TRBJ2-7; no definite D call. The germline gives CDR1 SGHTA, CDR2 FQGNSA. The V gene lost 3 bases and the J gene lost 4 bases, with 7 bases spanning the gap. The CDR3 consists of 12 residues.

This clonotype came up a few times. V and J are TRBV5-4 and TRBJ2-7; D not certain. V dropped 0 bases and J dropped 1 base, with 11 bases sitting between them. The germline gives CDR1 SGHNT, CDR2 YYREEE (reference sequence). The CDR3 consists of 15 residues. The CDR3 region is CASSLGSGISYEQYF. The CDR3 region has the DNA TGTGCCAGCAGCTTGGGGAGTGGGATTTCCTACGAGCAGTACTTC.

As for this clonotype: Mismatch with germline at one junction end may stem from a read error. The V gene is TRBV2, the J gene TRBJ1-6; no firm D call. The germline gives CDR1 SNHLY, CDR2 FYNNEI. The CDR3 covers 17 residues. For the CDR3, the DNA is TGTGTCAGCAGTGAAGCGCTTGGCGGAGGTCGTAATTCACCCCTCCACTTT. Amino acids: CVSSEALGGGRNSPLHF.

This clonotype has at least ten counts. The CDR3 DNA reads as TGTGCCAGCAGCCAAAGTCGGTTTGGTGGCTACACCTTC. The encoded protein is CASSQSRFGGYTF. The chain couples TRBV3-1 to TRBJ1-2; D gene ambiguous. The CDR3 totals 13 residues. Trimming removed 2 bases from V and 7 bases from J, with 11 bases in between. Germline CDR1 and CDR2: LGHDT and YNNKEL (reference sequence).

The CDR3 DNA sequence: TGTGCCAGCAAGCCTAGCGGGAGCTCTGGAAACACCATATATTTT. This encodes CASKPSGSSGNTIYF. The chain recombines TRBV11-1 with TRBJ1-3; D call uncertain. This CDR3 comprises 15 residues. Trimming left V 7 bases short and J 0 bases short, with 13 bases between. Germline CDR1 reads SGHAT; CDR2 reads FQDESV (reference sequence).

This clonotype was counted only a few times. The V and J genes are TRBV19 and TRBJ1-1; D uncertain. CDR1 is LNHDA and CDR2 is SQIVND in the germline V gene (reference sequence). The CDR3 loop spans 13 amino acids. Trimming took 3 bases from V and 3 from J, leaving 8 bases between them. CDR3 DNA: TGTGCCAGTAGTATCGGAGGATACACTGAAGCTTTCTTT. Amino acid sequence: CASSIGGYTEAFF.

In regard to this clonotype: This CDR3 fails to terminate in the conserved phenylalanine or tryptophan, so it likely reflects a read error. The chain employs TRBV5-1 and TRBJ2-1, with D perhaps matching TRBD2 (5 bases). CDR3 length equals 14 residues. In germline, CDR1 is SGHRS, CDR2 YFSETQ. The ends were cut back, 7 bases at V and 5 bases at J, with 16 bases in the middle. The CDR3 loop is CASRDLAGHNEQFS. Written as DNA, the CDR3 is TGCGCCAGCCGTGATCTAGCCGGGCACAATGAGCAGTTCTCC.

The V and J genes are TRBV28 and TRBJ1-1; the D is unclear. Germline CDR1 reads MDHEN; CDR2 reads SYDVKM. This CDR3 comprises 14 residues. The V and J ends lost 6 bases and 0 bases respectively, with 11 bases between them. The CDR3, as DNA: TGTGCCAGCAGGCTACCCCAGATGAACACTGAAGCTTTCTTT. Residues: CASRLPQMNTEAFF. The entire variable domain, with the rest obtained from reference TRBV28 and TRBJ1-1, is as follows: DVKVTQSSRYLVKRTGEKVFLECVQDMDHENMFWYRQDPGLGLRLIYFSYDVKMKEKGDIPEGYSVSREKKERFSLILESASTNQTSMYLCASRLPQMNTEAFFGQGTRLTVV.

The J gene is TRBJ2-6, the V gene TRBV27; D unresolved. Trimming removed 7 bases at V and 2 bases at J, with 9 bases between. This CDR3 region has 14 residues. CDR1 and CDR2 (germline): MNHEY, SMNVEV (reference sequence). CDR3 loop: CASMTLAGANVLTF. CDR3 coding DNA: TGTGCCAGCATGACTTTAGCTGGGGCCAACGTCCTGACTTTC.

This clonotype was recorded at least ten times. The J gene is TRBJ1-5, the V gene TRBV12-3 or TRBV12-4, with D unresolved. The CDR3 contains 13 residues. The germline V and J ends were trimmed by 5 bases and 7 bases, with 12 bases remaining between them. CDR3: CASSQDWNQPQHF. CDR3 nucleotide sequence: TGTGCCAGCAGTCAGGACTGGAACCAGCCCCAGCATTTT.

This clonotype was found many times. This chain's CDR3 is CASTGRDYEQYF. DNA for the CDR3: TGTGCCAGCACGGGCAGGGACTACGAGCAGTACTTC. V and J are TRBV2 and TRBJ2-7, with D maybe TRBD1 (5 bases). The CDR3 sequence is 12 residues long. CDR1 and CDR2 from the germline V gene are SNHLY and FYNNEI. Trimming shortened V by 7 bases and J by 3 bases, and 10 bases separated the two germline ends.

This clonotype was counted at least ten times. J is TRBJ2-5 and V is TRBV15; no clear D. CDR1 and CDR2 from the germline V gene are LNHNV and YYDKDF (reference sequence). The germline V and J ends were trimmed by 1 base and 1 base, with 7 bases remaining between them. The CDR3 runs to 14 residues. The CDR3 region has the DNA TGTGCCACCAGCAGAGTCAACCCCCAAGAGACCCAGTACTTC. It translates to CATSRVNPQETQYF.

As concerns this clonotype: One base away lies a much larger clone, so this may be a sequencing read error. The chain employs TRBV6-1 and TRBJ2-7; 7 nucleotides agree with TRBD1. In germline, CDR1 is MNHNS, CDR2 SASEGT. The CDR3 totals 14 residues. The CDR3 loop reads CAGSAGQASYEQYF. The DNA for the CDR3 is TGTGCCGGCAGTGCTGGACAGGCGTCCTACGAGCAGTACTTC.

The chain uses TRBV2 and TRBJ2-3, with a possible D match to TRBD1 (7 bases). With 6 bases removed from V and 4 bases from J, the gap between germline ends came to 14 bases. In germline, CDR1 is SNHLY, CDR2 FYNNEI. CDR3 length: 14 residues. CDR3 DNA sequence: TGTGCCAGCAGCCACAGGGGCGGGGCAGATACGCAGTATTTT. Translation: CASSHRGGADTQYF.

The CDR3 DNA sequence: TGTGCCAGCAGTTTAGCAGGGGTCGGCAATTCACCCCTCCACTTT. Protein: CASSLAGVGNSPLHF. The chain carries TRBV12-3 or TRBV12-4 and TRBJ1-6, with D maybe TRBD1 (5 bases). The CDR3 sequence is 15 residues long. V shed 0 bases and J shed 7 bases, with 10 bases lying between them.